This note documents a single T cell receptor beta chain sequence. No antigen is known for it. The data originate from a study of Ad26.COV2.S vaccination and SARS-CoV-2 variants. Looking at the study overall: Sample donor was a member of the COV1001 Ad26.COV2.S trial arm.

Study-level results: Vaccine recipients surpassed placebo recipients in spike-specific TCR breadth.

Per germline, CDR1 SNHLY and CDR2 FYNNEI. CDR3 length: 13 residues. Losses at the gene ends were 11 bases for V and 7 bases for J; bases not matched to a gene: 10. As to treatment: roughly 20 received Ad26.COV2.S at low or high dose, single or two shots; roughly five received placebo; per-sample allocation not given. Specimens were obtained on day 63 following the first vaccine or placebo injection. At a Boston site, the person donating was an adult of 18-55 years. Profiling relied on immunoSEQ multiplex PCR, and the TCRdb table lists in-frame clones only, not all of them. In the table there are around 380,000 clones, roughly nine tenths of which are singletons.

The material sequenced was peripheral blood, taken in a trial of Ad26.COV2.S vaccine versus placebo. The chain joins TRBV2 to TRBJ2-2; TRBD2 matches 7 bases. The clonotype originates from a person between 18 and 65 years old who received the Ad26.COV2.S COVID-19 vaccine or a placebo. The DNA of the CDR3 is TGTGCCTCCCGGTGGGGGGGTGTCGGGGAGCTGTTTTTT. Amino acids: CASRWGGVGELFF. The variable domain in full, completed from reference TRBV2 and TRBJ2-2, reads EPEVTQTPSHQVTQMGQEVILRCVPISNHLYFYWYRQILGQKVEFLVSFYNNEISEKSEIFDDQFSVERPDGSNFTLKIRSTKLEDSAMYFCASRWGGVGELFFGEGSRLTVL.